This T cell receptor (beta chain) is from a study of identical twins. The CDR3 extends over 17 amino acids. V lost 6 bases to trimming and J lost 2 bases; unmatched junction nucleotides: 12. Germline V lookup: CDR1 SEHNR, CDR2 FQNEAQ (reference sequence). Using its own MiXCR run on the 5' RACE reads, TCRdb lists one record per CDR3 protein. The sample includes 690,000 or so distinct CDR3 sequences, 5.5% to 6.5% of them seen just once. A few counts support this clonotype. What it recognizes is unknown. General study results and limits: Invariant cells of the MAIT and iNKT types might have partly distorted the zero-insertion analyses.

This TCR was recovered from a man in his late teens or twenties in good health. The chain couples TRBV7-9 to TRBJ2-5; 10 positions agree with TRBD2. Sequenced material: naive T cells sorted from blood. For the CDR3, the DNA is TGTGCCAGCAGTTCTTTAACCCAACTAGCGGGACAAGAGACCCAGTACTTC. Encoded protein: CASSSLTQLAGQETQYF.